This T cell receptor beta chain derives from a study of beta chain features in type 1 diabetes. Findings of the study overall: A pattern of fewer insertions and more deletions at VDJ junctions was seen in type 1 diabetes patients. Whether TCRB rearrangement is influenced by HLA type was left unresolved in this analysis. All four CD4+ subsets of Type 1 diabetes patients contained TCRB CDR3s that were moderately but significantly shorter.

This CDR3 region has 14 residues. V was pared by 3 bases and J by 1 base, with 11 bases between. Germline values: CDR1 SGHNT, CDR2 YYREEE (reference sequence). The entirety of the isolated RNA underwent reverse transcription, so expressed TCRB transcripts were sequenced. The repertoire was sequenced with immunoSEQ multiplex PCR; TCRdb's copy has only in-frame clones and lacks some. This table has roughly 700,000 clones, around an eighth appearing once. The table lists this clone with a few counts. Its target is unknown. This TCR came from a man aged 18 to 29 with type 1 diabetes. The sample comprised naive CD4+ T cells from blood. This sequence joins TRBV5-4 and TRBJ2-7, with D hard to call. CDR3 coding DNA: TGTGCCAGCAGCTACTTGGAAGCTTCCTACGAGCAGTACTTC. Translation gives CASSYLEASYEQYF. The whole variable domain, filled in from reference TRBV5-4 and TRBJ2-7, reads ETGVTQSPTHLIKTRGQQVTLRCSSQSGHNTVSWYQQALGQGPQFIFQYYREEENGRGNFPPRFSGLQFPNYSSELNVNALELDDSALYLCASSYLEASYEQYFGPGTRLTVT.